One and the same sample provided the 31 T cell receptor beta chains below, sequenced in a study of cytomegalovirus exposure and HLA in healthy donors. The PCR had 60 Vbeta and 13 Jbeta primers. TCRdb's table, derived via immunoSEQ multiplex PCR, lists solely in-frame clones and lacks some. The data show about 110,000 clones, around 86% seen once. The sample consisted of PBMCs. Receptors originate from a man aged 25 to 40 in good health and CMV-seropositive.

The V gene is TRBV2, the J gene TRBJ1-2; unclear D gene. The V gene's germline CDR1 is SNHLY and CDR2 FYNNEI. This CDR3 region has 13 residues. V was clipped by 4 bases and J by 8 bases, with 14 bases between them. CDR3 loop: CASSVGGSLGYTF. In DNA form, the CDR3 reads TGTGCCAGCAGTGTTGGAGGGAGCTTAGGCTACACCTTC.

This chain links TRBV13 with TRBJ1-6, with 7 positions matching TRBD1. The ends lost 2 bases at V and 5 bases at J; junction bases unmatched: 0. The germline gives CDR1 PRHDT, CDR2 FYEKMQ (reference sequence). The CDR3 is 14 amino acids. CDR3 sequence: CASSLTGDNSPLHF. In nucleotides, the CDR3 is TGTGCCAGCAGCTTAACAGGGGATAATTCACCCCTCCACTTT.

This clone was seen a single time. This chain joins TRBV6-5 and TRBJ2-7; 12 bases fit TRBD2. Trimming took 5 bases from V and 7 from J; bases not matched to a gene: 6. Germline CDR1 MNHEY, CDR2 SVGAGI. The CDR3 has 14 amino acids. The CDR3 bases are TGTGCCAGCAGTCCTAGCGGGGGGGCAAGGGAGCAGTACTTC. Its protein product is CASSPSGGAREQYF.

The chain carries TRBV4-2 and TRBJ2-1; tentatively, D is TRBD2 (6 bases). Trimming stripped 1 base from V and 8 bases from J, with 12 bases between. CDR1 is LGHNA, CDR2 YNFKEQ, per germline. The CDR3 is 14 residues long. The DNA for the CDR3 is TGTGCCAGCAGCCAAGCGGGAGAAGTCGATGAGCAGTTCTTC. Translating it yields CASSQAGEVDEQFF.

Turning to this clone: The sample contains more than one DNA sequence encoding this CDR3. In DNA, the CDR3 is TGTGCCAGCAGTGGACAGGGGAAAATTTCCCCCCTCCACTTT. Amino acids: CASSGQGKISPLHF. The chain joins TRBV6-1 to TRBJ1-6; 8 nucleotides align to TRBD1. Germline CDR1 MNHNS, CDR2 SASEGT. Losses at the gene ends were 4 bases for V and 13 bases for J; bases not matched to a gene: 9. CDR3 length: 14 residues.

The count of this clone is one. CDR3 sequence reads: CSVEGQGSYGYTF. The CDR3 nucleotides are TGCAGCGTTGAGGGACAGGGATCCTATGGCTACACCTTC. The V call is TRBV29-1, the J call TRBJ1-2, with 9 bases aligning to TRBD1. The CDR3 is made up of 13 amino acids. The germline V gene has CDR1 SQVTM and CDR2 ANQGSEA. V lost 3 bases to trimming and J lost 4 bases; unmatched junction nucleotides: 3.

V usage is TRBV4-3 and J usage is TRBJ2-5; 8 nucleotides match TRBD2. Trimming at V came to 7 bases and at J to 4 bases, leaving 14 bases not matched to a gene. CDR3 size: 16 residues. The germline CDR1 and CDR2 sequences are LGHNA and YSLEER. Written as DNA, the CDR3 is TGCGCCAGCACCCCTAGGTACGGGGGGGCGGGAGAGACCCAGTACTTC. It encodes CASTPRYGGAGETQYF.

A word on this clone: Distinct nucleotide sequences in the sample also encode this CDR3. The chain is built from TRBV5-6 and TRBJ1-2; D uncertain. V was clipped by 2 bases and J by 0 bases, with 11 bases between them. Germline lookup yields CDR1 SGHDT and CDR2 YYEEEE. CDR3 length: 15 residues. This CDR3 is CASSLGQRANYGYTF. CDR3 bases: TGTGCCAGCAGCTTAGGTCAGAGGGCTAACTATGGCTACACCTTC.

The chain recombines TRBV5-6 with TRBJ1-2, with D perhaps matching TRBD1 (6 bases). V lost 4 bases and J 0 bases, leaving 10 bases between the germline ends. Germline CDR1 and CDR2: SGHDT and YYEEEE. The CDR3 spans 14 residues. The CDR3 protein is CASSRRTANYGYTF. In DNA, the CDR3 is TGTGCCAGCAGCCGAAGGACAGCTAACTATGGCTACACCTTC.

In DNA form, the CDR3 reads TGTGCCAGCAGCCCGGACACGAACACCGGGGAGCTGTTTTTT. Its translation is CASSPDTNTGELFF. The V gene is TRBV7-6, the J gene TRBJ2-2, with D perhaps TRBD1 (5 bases). CDR3 size: 14 residues. Germline V gives CDR1 SGHVS, CDR2 FNYEAQ. Trimming cost V 5 bases and J 0 bases, with 7 bases left between them. Looking up the rest from reference TRBV7-6 and TRBJ2-2 gives the full variable domain: GAGVSQSPRYKVTKRGQDVALRCDPISGHVSLYWYRQALGQGPEFLTYFNYEAQQDKSGLPNDRFSAERPEGSISTLTIQRTEQRDSAMYRCASSPDTNTGELFFGEGSRLTVL.

The genes are TRBV6-6 and TRBJ1-2; 9 nucleotides line up with TRBD1. J gave up 4 bases and V 0 bases, and 6 bases lay outside the gene matches. Germline CDR1 MNHNY, CDR2 SVGAGI (reference sequence). The CDR3 extends over 16 amino acids. This chain's CDR3 is CASSYSSGTGSYGYTF. The CDR3 DNA sequence: TGTGCCAGCAGTTACTCCTCCGGGACAGGGAGCTATGGCTACACCTTC.

V gene TRBV6-5 combines with J gene TRBJ1-1; no clear D. CDR1 is MNHEY, CDR2 SVGAGI, per germline. Between the trimmed V and J ends, which lost 2 bases and 6 bases, there was a span of 16 bases. The CDR3 contains 15 residues. As DNA, the CDR3 is TGTGCCAGCAGTTACCAGTCGGTCTTGGGCTCTGAAGCTTTCTTT. This encodes CASSYQSVLGSEAFF.

This clone was picked up a small number of times. Other DNA sequences from this sample encode an identical CDR3 as well. This chain joins TRBV10-2 and TRBJ1-6; D is possibly TRBD1 (6 bases). The CDR3 has 14 residues. Germline V CDR1 and CDR2: WSHSY, SAAADI. V lost 3 bases, J lost 3 bases, and 6 bases lay in between. This CDR3 is CASSEQGYNSPLHF. CDR3 DNA sequence: TGCGCCAGCAGTGAACAGGGCTATAATTCACCCCTCCACTTT.

This chain uses TRBV5-1 with TRBJ2-1; the match to TRBD2 covers 12 bases. This CDR3 has 15 residues. V dropped 7 bases and J dropped 2; count of bases not matched to a gene: 4. Per germline, CDR1 SGHRS and CDR2 YFSETQ. DNA for the CDR3: TGCGCCAGCCGAACTAGCGGGGGGCCCTACAATGAGCAGTTCTTC. This codes for CASRTSGGPYNEQFF. Looking up the rest from reference TRBV5-1 and TRBJ2-1 gives the full variable domain: KAGVTQTPRYLIKTRGQQVTLSCSPISGHRSVSWYQQTPGQGLQFLFEYFSETQRNKGNFPGRFSGRQFSNSRSEMNVSTLELGDSALYLCASRTSGGPYNEQFFGPGTRLTVL.

This chain joins TRBV7-8 and TRBJ2-1; 7 bases fit TRBD1. Germline trimming cut 6 bases from V and 6 bases from J; bases unmatched to any gene: 17. CDR3 length: 17 amino acids. The V gene's germline CDR1 is SGHVS and CDR2 FQNEAQ. The CDR3 is CASRPDRAWEWGNEQFF. The CDR3 nucleotides read TGTGCCAGCAGGCCCGACAGGGCGTGGGAATGGGGCAATGAGCAGTTCTTC. The entire variable domain, with the rest obtained from reference TRBV7-8 and TRBJ2-1, is as follows: GAGVSQSPRYKVAKRGQDVALRCDPISGHVSLFWYQQALGQGPEFLTYFQNEAQLDKSGLPSDRFFAERPEGSVSTLKIQRTQQEDSAVYLCASRPDRAWEWGNEQFFGPGTRLTVL.

The chain links TRBV5-1 to TRBJ2-1; 9 bases agree with TRBD2. CDR1 and CDR2 (germline): SGHRS, YFSETQ. The CDR3 loop spans 14 amino acids. V lost 6 bases to trimming and J lost 5 bases; unmatched junction nucleotides: 6. CDR3 sequence (DNA): TGCGCCAGCAAAGAACTAGCGGGCCACAATGAGCAGTTCTTC. It yields the protein CASKELAGHNEQFF.

The chain's CDR3 is CASSADRAEQYF. In DNA form, the CDR3 reads TGTGCCAGCAGTGCCGACAGGGCCGAGCAGTACTTC. The genes are TRBV2 and TRBJ2-7; 7 bases match TRBD1. The CDR3 spans 12 residues. V shed 4 bases and J 6 bases; nucleotides not matched to a gene: 3. Germline CDR1 is SNHLY and CDR2 is FYNNEI.

CDR3 DNA: TGTGCCAGCAGTTTGTCGGACAGGGGAAGATCACCCCTCCACTTT. Residues: CASSLSDRGRSPLHF. The rearrangement links TRBV25-1 to TRBJ1-6, with 9 bases matching TRBD1. V lost 5 bases, J lost 10 bases, and 9 bases stayed unmatched. This CDR3 has 15 residues. The germline gives CDR1 MGHDK, CDR2 SYGVNS.

A few counts support this clone. V usage is TRBV4-3 and J usage is TRBJ2-7; 12 positions match TRBD1. The V segment lost 3 bases and the J segment 4 bases; nucleotides outside the gene matches: 4. The CDR3 has 15 amino acids. Germline V gene lookup returns CDR1 LGHNA and CDR2 YSLEER. DNA of the CDR3: TGCGCCAGCAGCCAGGGGGACAGGGGGCCTTACGAGCAGTACTTC. It specifies CASSQGDRGPYEQYF.

This clone was seen only a few times. The identical CDR3 is also encoded by other nucleotide sequences in the sample. The rearrangement links TRBV9 to TRBJ1-1; D may be TRBD1 (6 bases). Germline V lookup: CDR1 SGDLS, CDR2 YYNGEE. Deletions cut 0 bases from V and 2 bases from J, with 11 bases between. The CDR3 is 15 amino acids. As DNA, the CDR3 is TGTGCCAGCAGCGTAGAAACAGGGAGAAACACTGAAGCTTTCTTT. Translation gives CASSVETGRNTEAFF.

This clone has a handful of counts. This chain joins TRBV28 and TRBJ2-3; the D gene is possibly TRBD2 (5 bases). The CDR3 length is 15 residues. The ends were cut back, 2 bases at V and 2 bases at J, with 11 bases in the middle. Germline CDR1 MDHEN, CDR2 SYDVKM. CDR3 nucleotide sequence: TGTGCCAGCAGTTTAGGCGGGTTCAACACAGATACGCAGTATTTT. Its protein is CASSLGGFNTDTQYF. The variable domain in full, completed from reference TRBV28 and TRBJ2-3, reads DVKVTQSSRYLVKRTGEKVFLECVQDMDHENMFWYRQDPGLGLRLIYFSYDVKMKEKGDIPEGYSVSREKKERFSLILESASTNQTSMYLCASSLGGFNTDTQYFGPGTRLTVL.

The rearrangement joins TRBV7-3 to TRBJ2-3; 10 bases fit TRBD2. Germline-derived CDR1 and CDR2 are SGHTA and FQGTGA. After removal of 5 bases from V and 4 bases from J, the junction contained 9 bases not matched to a gene. This CDR3 region has 16 residues. Here the CDR3 reads CASSLSAGGPADTQYF. The CDR3 DNA reads TGTGCCAGCAGCCTCTCAGCGGGGGGGCCCGCAGATACGCAGTATTTT.

This rearrangement joins TRBV23-1 to TRBJ2-7, with D possibly TRBD1 on 6 matching bases. TRBV23-1 is treated as an ORF (open reading frame) with a function not yet certain. The CDR3 has 16 residues. V shed 4 bases and J shed 5 bases, with 21 bases lying between them. The CDR3 DNA reads as TGCGCCAGCAGTCTTTGGGGGCGCAATCTTCTACACGAGCAGTACTTC. Translated: CASSLWGRNLLHEQYF.

V usage is TRBV28 and J usage is TRBJ2-7; 7 bases fit TRBD2. The CDR3 consists of 16 residues. CDR1 is MDHEN, CDR2 SYDVKM, per germline. After removal of 7 bases from V and 1 base from J, the junction contained 13 bases not matched to a gene. CDR3: CASTSRGREGSYEQYF. The CDR3 DNA reads TGTGCCAGCACCTCAAGAGGGAGGGAAGGGTCCTACGAGCAGTACTTC. The whole variable domain, filled in from reference TRBV28 and TRBJ2-7, reads DVKVTQSSRYLVKRTGEKVFLECVQDMDHENMFWYRQDPGLGLRLIYFSYDVKMKEKGDIPEGYSVSREKKERFSLILESASTNQTSMYLCASTSRGREGSYEQYFGPGTRLTVT.

There are a few counts of this clone. The J gene is TRBJ1-2, the V gene TRBV2; D is uncertain. The CDR3 consists of 11 residues. Trimming removed 2 bases from V and 5 bases from J, with 3 bases in between. Per the germline V gene, CDR1 is SNHLY and CDR2 is FYNNEI. The CDR3 loop is CASSEPYGYTF. Here the CDR3 DNA reads TGTGCCAGCAGTGAACCATATGGCTACACCTTC. Full variable domain (missing parts from reference TRBV2 and TRBJ1-2): EPEVTQTPSHQVTQMGQEVILRCVPISNHLYFYWYRQILGQKVEFLVSFYNNEISEKSEIFDDQFSVERPDGSNFTLKIRSTKLEDSAMYFCASSEPYGYTFGSGTRLTVV.

The genes are TRBV25-1 and TRBJ1-3, with unresolved D. The CDR3 covers 12 residues. Trimming left V 4 bases short and J 4 bases short, with 5 bases between. Germline V gene sequence: CDR1 MGHDK, CDR2 SYGVNS. Here the CDR3 reads CASSGTGNTIYF. As DNA, the CDR3 is TGTGCCAGCAGTGGAACAGGAAACACCATATATTTT.

J is TRBJ1-2 and V is TRBV19; D is possibly TRBD1 (6 bases). V was trimmed by 5 bases and J by 1 base, leaving 8 bases between them. Per the germline V gene, CDR1 is LNHDA and CDR2 is SQIVND (reference sequence). CDR3 length equals 13 residues. The CDR3, as DNA: TGTGCCAGTAGTCTCAGGGGTAACTATGGCTACACCTTC. It codes for CASSLRGNYGYTF.

The rearrangement links TRBV6-4 to TRBJ2-7; TRBD2 agrees at 10 bases. This CDR3 region has 16 residues. Germline lookup yields CDR1 MRHNA and CDR2 SNTAGT. J lost 2 bases, V lost 3 bases, and 7 bases had no gene match. This CDR3 reads CASSEPGLADPYEQYF. The CDR3 DNA sequence: TGTGCCAGCAGTGAGCCCGGACTAGCGGACCCCTACGAGCAGTACTTC.

The chain recombines TRBV15 with TRBJ2-5; 13 bases are a match to TRBD2. With V trimmed by 3 bases and J by 5 bases, 9 bases remained unmatched. In germline, CDR1 is LNHNV, CDR2 YYDKDF (reference sequence). The CDR3 totals 17 residues. CDR3 loop: CATSRSTSGGWFETQYF. For the CDR3, the DNA is TGTGCCACCAGCAGGTCGACTAGCGGGGGGTGGTTTGAGACCCAGTACTTC.

The V gene is TRBV5-6, the J gene TRBJ2-1; D ambiguous. The germline V and J ends were trimmed by 0 bases and 2 bases, with 12 bases remaining between them. The V gene's germline CDR1 is SGHDT and CDR2 YYEEEE. The CDR3 length is 16 residues. The CDR3 reads CASSLDGGAAYNEQFF. The CDR3 bases are TGTGCCAGCAGCTTGGACGGCGGCGCCGCCTACAATGAGCAGTTCTTC.

V usage is TRBV10-3 and J usage is TRBJ1-1; D is undetermined. The ends were cut back, 3 bases at V and 6 bases at J, with 14 bases in the middle. CDR1 and CDR2 from the germline V gene are ENHRY and SYGVKD. This CDR3 spans 14 amino acids. Here the CDR3 DNA reads TGTGCCATCAGTGAAGGAGGGAAGAGTGCTGAAGCTTTCTTT. Encoded protein: CAISEGGKSAEAFF.